The 10 T cell receptor beta chains in this list originate from one sample, sequenced in a study of blood T cell repertoires in COVID-19 (dated by TCRdb to the early 2020s). The library was prepared using the immunoSEQ multiplex PCR assay. As stored in TCRdb, this immuneACCESS dataset retains in-frame rearrangements with V and J assigned. A fraction of the clones does not appear; measured against another copy, unresolved V genes explain less than half of the discrepancy, and the remainder lacks a known reason. The sample contains tens of thousands of clones, around 80% of them found a single time. Clones ranked in the top ten supply 20% to 25% of the sample. Sequencing was done on a sample of peripheral blood. These receptors all stem from a woman aged 45 to 65 with acute or convalescent COVID-19.

This chain links TRBV6-6 with TRBJ2-7; 10 nucleotides line up with TRBD1. Trimming took 6 bases from V and 1 from J; bases not matched to a gene: 9. This CDR3 has 16 residues. The germline V gene has CDR1 MNHNY and CDR2 SVGAGI (reference sequence). This CDR3 is CASSSPGTGVSYEQYF. The DNA for the CDR3 is TGTGCCAGCAGCTCCCCTGGGACAGGGGTATCCTACGAGCAGTACTTC.

The chain has TRBV6-2 or TRBV6-3 and TRBJ1-2; TRBD1 might be the D (6 bases). The CDR3 contains 17 residues. V lost 0 bases to trimming and J lost 0 bases, with 14 bases between them. Per germline, CDR1 MNHEY and CDR2 SVGEGT. The CDR3 region is CASSYSRGATSNYGYTF. The DNA of the CDR3 is TGTGCCAGCAGTTACTCGCGGGGGGCGACTTCTAACTATGGCTACACCTTC.

V and J are TRBV20-1 and TRBJ2-7; 10 bases are a match to TRBD2. Germline V gives CDR1 DFQATT, CDR2 SNEGSKA (reference sequence). V shed 3 bases and J 3 bases; nucleotides not matched to a gene: 8. The CDR3 has 15 amino acids. The CDR3 protein is CSASSSAGGDYEQYF. Here the CDR3 DNA reads TGCAGTGCTAGTTCTTCAGCGGGGGGGGACTACGAGCAGTACTTC.

The chain combines TRBV9 with TRBJ2-7, with 8 bases fitting TRBD2. The CDR3 is 16 amino acids. Germline CDR1 reads SGDLS; CDR2 reads YYNGEE. V was clipped by 0 bases and J by 5 bases; unmatched bases: 10. Written as DNA, the CDR3 is TGTGCCAGCAGCGTAGGGAGCGGGAGCCCTCTGGACGAGCAGTACTTC. Protein product: CASSVGSGSPLDEQYF.

The V and J genes are TRBV18 and TRBJ1-1, with D unresolved. CDR3 length: 15 amino acids. CDR1 is KGHSH, CDR2 LQKENI, per germline. Deletions cut 6 bases from V and 1 base from J, with 15 bases between. CDR3 nucleotides: TGTGCCAGCTCCCCATGGGAGGGCGGGAACACTGAAGCTTTCTTT. This sequence encodes CASSPWEGGNTEAFF.

J is TRBJ2-7 and V is TRBV5-6, with TRBD2 as a possible D gene (5 bases). This CDR3 spans 13 amino acids. Trimming cost V 4 bases and J 7 bases, with 15 bases left between them. In germline, CDR1 is SGHDT, CDR2 YYEEEE. The CDR3 loop is CASSPPGVREQYF. In nucleotides, the CDR3 is TGTGCCAGCAGCCCCCCCGGGGTGCGGGAGCAGTACTTC.

The genes are TRBV20-1 and TRBJ2-5; D might be TRBD2 (7 bases). Germline CDR1 DFQATT, CDR2 SNEGSKA (reference sequence). The CDR3 length is 15 residues. With 3 bases removed from V and 6 bases from J, the gap between germline ends came to 20 bases. The DNA of the CDR3 is TGCAGTGCTAGTATCTCGTCGAACGGGGGGCAGACCCAGTACTTC. Encoded protein: CSASISSNGGQTQYF.

The chain carries TRBV30 and TRBJ2-2, with D hard to call. The germline V gene encodes CDR1 GTSNPN and CDR2 SVGIG (reference sequence). Trimming shortened V by 1 base and J by 0 bases, and 9 bases separated the two germline ends. The CDR3 consists of 15 residues. The CDR3 coding sequence is TGTGCCTGGAGTGGTCTTTGGCCGAACACCGGGGAGCTGTTTTTT. It specifies CAWSGLWPNTGELFF. The full variable domain, rest sourced from reference TRBV30 and TRBJ2-2, is SQTIHQWPATLVQPVGSPLSLECTVEGTSNPNLYWYRQAAGRGLQLLFYSVGIGQISSEVPQNLSASRPQDRQFILSSKKLLLSDSGFYLCAWSGLWPNTGELFFGEGSRLTVL.

The chain joins TRBV7-8 to TRBJ2-1, with 7 bases fitting TRBD2. V shed 3 bases and J 9 bases; nucleotides not matched to a gene: 17. Germline assignment: CDR1 SGHVS and CDR2 FQNEAQ. This CDR3 contains 17 residues. This chain's CDR3 is CASSFNEGGSLGGEQFF. As DNA, the CDR3 is TGTGCCAGCAGCTTTAATGAGGGCGGGAGCTTGGGTGGTGAGCAGTTCTTC.

This clone was detected only once. This sequence joins TRBV3-1 (or the pseudogene TRBV3-2) and TRBJ1-1; perhaps TRBD1 as D (6 bases). V lost 1 base and J lost 9, with 15 bases in between. CDR1 LGHDT and CDR2 YNNKEL come from the germline V gene (reference sequence). The CDR3 is 14 residues long. The CDR3 DNA is TGTGCCAGCAGCCAAGGCGGGCAGGGGCGCAAAGCTTTCTTT. Amino acids: CASSQGGQGRKAFF.